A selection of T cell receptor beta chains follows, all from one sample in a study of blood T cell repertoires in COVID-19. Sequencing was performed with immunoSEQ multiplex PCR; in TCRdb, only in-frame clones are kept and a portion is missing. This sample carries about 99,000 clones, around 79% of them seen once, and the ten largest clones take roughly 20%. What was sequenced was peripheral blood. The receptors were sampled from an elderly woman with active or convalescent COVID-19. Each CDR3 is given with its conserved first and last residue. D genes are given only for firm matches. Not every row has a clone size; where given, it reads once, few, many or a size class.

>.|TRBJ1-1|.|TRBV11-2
CASSSRDTEAFF
TGTGCCAGCAGCTCAAGAGACACTGAAGCTTTCTTT
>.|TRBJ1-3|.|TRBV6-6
CASSPPPSSGNTIYF
TGTGCCAGCAGCCCCCCTCCTAGCTCTGGAAACACCATATATTTT
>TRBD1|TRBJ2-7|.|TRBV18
CASSPQTGAGEQYF
TGTGCCAGCTCACCTCAGACAGGGGCAGGCGAGCAGTACTTC
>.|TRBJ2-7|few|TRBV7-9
CASSLALQGGYEQYF
TGTGCCAGCAGCTTAGCGTTACAGGGTGGATACGAGCAGTACTTC
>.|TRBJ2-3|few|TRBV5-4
CASSLASGADTQYF
TGTGCCAGCAGCTTGGCCTCCGGGGCAGATACGCAGTATTTT
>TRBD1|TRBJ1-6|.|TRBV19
CASSLWTGKLDSPLHF
TGTGCCAGTAGTCTTTGGACAGGGAAGCTGGATTCACCCCTCCACTTT
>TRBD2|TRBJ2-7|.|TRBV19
CASNGGNEQYF
TGTGCCAGTAACGGGGGGAACGAGCAGTACTTC
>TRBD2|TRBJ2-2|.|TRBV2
CASSTSGREQRGAVF
TGTGCCAGCAGTACTAGCGGGAGGGAGCAACGGGGAGCTGTTTTT
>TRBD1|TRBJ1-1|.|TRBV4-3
CASGKGAYTEAFF
TGCGCCAGCGGTAAGGGGGCGTACACTGAAGCTTTCTTT
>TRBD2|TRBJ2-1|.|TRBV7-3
CASSLLASGTYNEQFF
TGTGCCAGCAGCCTCCTGGCTAGCGGGACCTACAATGAGCAGTTCTTC
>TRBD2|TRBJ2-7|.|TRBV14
CASSQVAGGPHEQYF
TGTGCCAGCAGCCAAGTTGCGGGAGGGCCCCACGAGCAGTACTTC
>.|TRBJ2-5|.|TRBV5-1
CASSLVDYQETQYF
TGTGCCAGCAGCTTAGTCGACTACCAAGAGACCCAGTACTTC
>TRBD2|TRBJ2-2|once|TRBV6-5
CASKTSGNTGELFF
TGTGCCAGTAAGACTAGCGGAAACACCGGGGAGCTGTTTTTT
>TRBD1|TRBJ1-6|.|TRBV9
CASSAYGTDNSPLHF
TGTGCCAGCAGCGCTTATGGGACAGATAATTCACCCCTCCACTTT
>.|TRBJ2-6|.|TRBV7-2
CASSSRSAGANVLTF
TGTGCCAGCAGCTCTCGCTCGGCTGGGGCCAACGTCCTGACTTTC
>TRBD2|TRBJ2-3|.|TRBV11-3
CASSFSGNSDTQYF
TGTGCCAGCAGCTTTAGCGGGAACTCAGATACGCAGTATTTT
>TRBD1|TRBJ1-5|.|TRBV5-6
CASSATKTQGTRPQHF
TGTGCCAGCAGCGCTACTAAGACACAGGGGACTCGGCCCCAGCATTTT
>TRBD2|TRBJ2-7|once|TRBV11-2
CASSSGLDLSYEQYF
TGTGCCAGCAGCTCGGGACTAGATCTCTCCTACGAGCAGTACTTC
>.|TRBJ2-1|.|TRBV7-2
CASSLETLSSYNEQFF
TGTGCCAGCAGCTTAGAAACTTTGAGCTCCTACAATGAGCAGTTCTTC
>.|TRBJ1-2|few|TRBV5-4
CASSALGGADGYTF
TGTGCCAGCAGCGCCCTGGGGGGGGCTGATGGCTACACCTTC
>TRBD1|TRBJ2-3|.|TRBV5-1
CASSLARDSLGQYF
TGCGCCAGCAGCTTGGCCAGGGACAGCCTGGGGCAGTATTTT
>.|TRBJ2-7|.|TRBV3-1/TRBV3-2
CASSQPPLYEQYF
TGTGCCAGCAGCCAGCCTCCCCTATACGAGCAGTACTTC
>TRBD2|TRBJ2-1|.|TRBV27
CASSPLAGGLGNEQFF
TGTGCCAGCAGTCCCCTAGCGGGAGGATTGGGAAATGAGCAGTTCTTC
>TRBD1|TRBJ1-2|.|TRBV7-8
CASSLTGTGYGYTF
TGTGCCAGCAGTTTGACCGGGACAGGCTATGGCTACACCTTC
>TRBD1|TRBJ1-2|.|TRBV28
CASSPRTGFNYGYTF
TGTGCCAGCAGTCCCCGGACAGGGTTCAACTATGGCTACACCTTC
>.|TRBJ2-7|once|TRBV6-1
CASSEGAIPYEQYF
TGTGCCAGCAGTGAAGGGGCGATCCCCTACGAGCAGTACTTC
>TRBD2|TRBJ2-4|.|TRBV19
CASSVTSGRGNIQYF
TGTGCCAGTAGTGTAACTAGCGGGAGGGGGAACATTCAGTACTTC
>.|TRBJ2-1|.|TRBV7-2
CASSLNESGEQFF
TGTGCCAGCAGCCTGAACGAGTCTGGTGAGCAGTTCTTC
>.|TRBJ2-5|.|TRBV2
CASSDNGQETQYF
TGTGCCAGCAGTGATAACGGCCAAGAGACCCAGTACTTC
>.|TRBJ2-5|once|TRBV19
CASGGEQTQYF
TGTGCCAGTGGAGGGGAACAGACCCAGTACTTC
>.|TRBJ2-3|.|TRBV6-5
CASEAFTDTQYF
TGTGCCAGCGAGGCGTTCACAGATACGCAGTATTTT
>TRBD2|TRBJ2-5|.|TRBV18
CASSSGLAGAETQYF
TGTGCCAGCTCATCCGGACTAGCGGGAGCAGAGACCCAGTACTTC
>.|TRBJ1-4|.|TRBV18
CASSPARAHDEKLFF
TGTGCCAGCTCACCAGCGAGGGCGCACGACGAAAAACTGTTTTTT
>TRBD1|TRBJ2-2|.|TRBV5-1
CASRGQTNTGELFF
TGCGCCAGCAGGGGACAGACGAACACCGGGGAGCTGTTTTTT
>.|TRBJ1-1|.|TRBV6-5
CASSFLQGSTTEAFF
TGTGCCAGCAGTTTTCTCCAGGGGTCTACCACTGAAGCTTTCTTT
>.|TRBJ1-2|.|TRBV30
CAWSVRQDGYTF
TGTGCCTGGAGTGTACGACAGGATGGCTACACCTTC
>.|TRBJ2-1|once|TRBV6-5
CASSLLIGSYNEQFF
TGTGCCAGCAGTCTACTGATTGGCTCCTACAATGAGCAGTTCTTC
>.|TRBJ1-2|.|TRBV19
CASSIQGYGYTF
TGTGCCAGTAGTATCCAGGGTTATGGCTACACCTTC
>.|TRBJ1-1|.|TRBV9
CASSKGSGGDTEAFF
TGTGCCAGCAGCAAGGGATCCGGGGGAGACACTGAAGCTTTCTTT
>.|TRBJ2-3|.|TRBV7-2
CASNSMGLSTDTQYF
TGTGCCAGCAACTCCATGGGCCTAAGCACAGATACGCAGTATTTT
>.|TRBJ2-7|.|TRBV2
CASSEEEGSSNEQYF
TGTGCCAGCAGTGAAGAGGAGGGATCTAGCAACGAGCAGTACTTC
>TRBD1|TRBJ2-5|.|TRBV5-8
CASSLGQGETQYF
TGTGCCAGCAGCTTAGGACAGGGAGAGACCCAGTACTTC
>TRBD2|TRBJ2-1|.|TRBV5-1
CASSWTSGPSSYNEQFF
TGTGCCAGCAGCTGGACTAGCGGGCCGAGCTCCTACAATGAGCAGTTCTTC
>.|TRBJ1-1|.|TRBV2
CASSRDGLTNTEAFF
TGTGCCAGCAGTCGCGACGGACTGACGAACACTGAAGCTTTCTTT
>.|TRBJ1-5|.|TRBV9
CASSETGHSNQPQHF
TGTGCCAGCAGCGAGACAGGCCATAGCAATCAGCCCCAGCATTTT
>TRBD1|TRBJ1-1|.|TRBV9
CASSAQSTGVTEAFF
TGTGCCAGCAGCGCCCAATCGACAGGGGTAACTGAAGCTTTCTTT
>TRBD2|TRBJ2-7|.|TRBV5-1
CASSLEVSSGRAAYEQYF
TGTGCCAGCAGCTTGGAGGTGTCCAGCGGGAGGGCAGCCTACGAGCAGTACTTC
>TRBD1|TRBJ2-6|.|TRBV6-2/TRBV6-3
CASSALTGTGANVLTF
TGTGCCAGCAGTGCCTTGACAGGGACTGGGGCCAACGTCCTGACTTTC